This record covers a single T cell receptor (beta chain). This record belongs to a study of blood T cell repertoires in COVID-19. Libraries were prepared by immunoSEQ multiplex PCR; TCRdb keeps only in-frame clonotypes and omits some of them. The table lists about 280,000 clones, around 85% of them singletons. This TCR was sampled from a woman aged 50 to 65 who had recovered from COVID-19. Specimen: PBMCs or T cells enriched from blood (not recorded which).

CDR3 sequence: CSGGDRGAGELFF. In DNA, the CDR3 is TGCAGCGGGGGGGACAGGGGAGCCGGGGAGCTGTTTTTT. The rearrangement uses TRBV29-1 and TRBJ2-2; 10 bases are a match to TRBD1. V lost 7 bases, J lost 6 bases, and 5 bases stayed unmatched. Germline V gene lookup returns CDR1 SQVTM and CDR2 ANQGSEA. This CDR3 spans 13 amino acids.